These 11 T cell receptor beta chains came from one sample sequenced in a study of blood T cells in healthy people across ages. Primers used in a second PCR of about 7 to 12 cycles were a sample-barcoded 5' primer and a J-beta primer mix. One entry per CDR3 protein, called by TCRdb with MiXCR from the 5' RACE reads. The table lists roughly 830,000 distinct CDR3 sequences, around 62% of them singletons. Material: blood. The origin of the receptors is a man aged 25-40 years in good health.

This clonotype was counted a few times. This chain joins TRBV4-2 and TRBJ1-2; D ambiguous. Trimming cost V 0 bases and J 3 bases, with 8 bases left between them. The CDR3 is 14 amino acids. Looked up from germline, CDR1 is LGHNA and CDR2 is YNFKEQ. CDR3 residues: CASSQDMGYYGYTF. The CDR3 bases are TGTGCCAGCAGCCAAGATATGGGGTACTATGGCTACACCTTC.

This clonotype has at least ten counts. The J gene is TRBJ1-1, the V gene TRBV7-2; D gene unclear. Looked up from germline, CDR1 is SGHTA and CDR2 is FQGNSA. With 1 base removed from V and 1 base from J, the gap between germline ends came to 4 bases. This CDR3 region has 13 residues. The CDR3: CASSLEQNTEAFF. In DNA, the CDR3 is TGTGCCAGCAGCTTAGAACAGAACACTGAAGCTTTCTTT.

The J gene is TRBJ2-1, the V gene TRBV6-5, with D maybe TRBD2 (6 bases). Germline-derived CDR1 and CDR2 are MNHEY and SVGAGI. V lost 5 bases and J 8 bases, leaving 19 bases between the germline ends. This CDR3 has 15 amino acids. For the CDR3, the DNA is TGTGCCAGCAGTAATCTAGTGGGGGGTACCCATGAGCAGTTCTTC. As protein: CASSNLVGGTHEQFF.

The V gene is TRBV7-2, the J gene TRBJ2-3, with 7 bases matching TRBD2. Germline values: CDR1 SGHTA, CDR2 FQGNSA. There are 15 residues in the CDR3. The V gene end was trimmed by 3 bases and the J gene end by 1 base; junction bases not matched to a gene: 4. CDR3 nucleotide sequence: TGTGCCAGCAGCTTTTCGGCGGGGGGCACAGATACGCAGTATTTT. This sequence encodes CASSFSAGGTDTQYF.

The chain is built from TRBV9 and TRBJ2-3; D is possibly TRBD2 (7 bases). Germline V lookup: CDR1 SGDLS, CDR2 YYNGEE. The CDR3 is 17 amino acids. V lost 0 bases and J 2 bases, leaving 16 bases between the germline ends. The CDR3 spells CASSVDRSRGHTDTQYF. The CDR3 DNA sequence: TGTGCCAGCAGCGTAGACCGTTCGCGGGGGCACACAGATACGCAGTATTTT.

The chain combines TRBV5-1 with TRBJ2-7; 11 bases agree with TRBD1. TRBJ2-5 explains the end of the DNA better; the J call may be wrong. This CDR3 has 15 amino acids. Germline lookup yields CDR1 SGHRS and CDR2 YFSETQ. This CDR3 is CASSIPGQGGQTQYF. CDR3 DNA sequence: TGCGCCAGCAGCATTCCGGGACAGGGGGGACAGACCCAGTACTTC.

CDR3 in DNA: TGTGCCAGCACCCAATCCGGCTACGAGCAGTACTTC. This translates into CASTQSGYEQYF. V and J are TRBV6-2 or TRBV6-3 and TRBJ2-7; D call uncertain. The CDR3 loop spans 12 amino acids. Trimming stripped 7 bases from V and 3 bases from J, with 10 bases between. Germline V gene sequence: CDR1 MNHEY, CDR2 SVGEGT.

The chain employs TRBV4-3 and TRBJ1-1; D unclear. CDR3 size: 13 residues. Germline values: CDR1 LGHNA, CDR2 YSLEER. V dropped 0 bases and J dropped 9 bases, with 11 bases sitting between them. This chain's CDR3 is CASSQDRGAQAFF. The CDR3 DNA sequence: TGCGCCAGCAGCCAAGATCGGGGAGCACAAGCTTTCTTT.

At least ten counts were recorded for this clonotype. The V call is TRBV4-2, the J call TRBJ2-1, with a tentative D call TRBD1 (5 bases). The length of the CDR3 is 15 residues. Trimming cost V 4 bases and J 2 bases, with 12 bases left between them. Germline V gene sequence: CDR1 LGHNA, CDR2 YNFKEQ. The CDR3 loop reads CASSRRADTYNEQFF. The CDR3, as DNA: TGTGCCAGCAGCCGCAGGGCAGATACCTACAATGAGCAGTTCTTC.

This clonotype was seen only a few times. The rearrangement joins TRBV9 to TRBJ1-2; TRBD1 aligns across 7 bases. Germline V CDR1 and CDR2: SGDLS, YYNGEE. This CDR3 has 15 residues. Trimming cost V 4 bases and J 3 bases; bases outside gene matches: 9. The CDR3 DNA sequence: TGTGCCAGCAGCTCAGAGGGGGCCTCTTACTATGGCTACACCTTC. It translates to CASSSEGASYYGYTF. Combining the CDR3 with reference TRBV9 and TRBJ1-2 gives the whole variable domain DSGVTQTPKHLITATGQRVTLRCSPRSGDLSVYWYQQSLDQGLQFLIQYYNGEERAKGNILERFSAQQFPDLHSELNLSSLELGDSALYFCASSSEGASYYGYTFGSGTRLTVV.

The chain uses TRBV6-2 or TRBV6-3 and TRBJ2-1, with D possibly being TRBD2 (5 bases). Germline assignment: CDR1 MNHEY and CDR2 SVGEGT. V lost 6 bases to trimming and J lost 10 bases, with 13 bases between them. The CDR3 covers 12 residues. CDR3 protein: CASRATSNEQFF. Written as DNA, the CDR3 is TGTGCCAGCAGAGCCACTAGTAACGAGCAGTTCTTC.